The 22 T cell receptor beta chains reported below all come from one sample, sequenced in a study of cytomegalovirus exposure and HLA in healthy donors listed by TCRdb under 2017. Library method: the immunoSEQ multiplex PCR assay. For the multiplex PCR, a mixture combining 60 forward primers for TCR Vbeta segments and 13 reverse primers for TCR Jbeta segments was used. TCRdb stores this immuneACCESS table with in-frame sequences only. Part of the clones is absent; in the studies checked, under half of the shortfall reflects unresolved V genes, and no reason is known for the rest. The sample contains some 90,000 clones, roughly 70% of them found a single time. The ten biggest clones cover about 3% of the sample. The specimen was PBMCs. The receptors stem from a man in his forties in good health and CMV-seronegative.

The rearrangement links TRBV29-1 to TRBJ1-5, with a weak D call TRBD1 (5 bases). CDR1 and CDR2 (germline): SQVTM, ANQGSEA. Trimming stripped 4 bases from V and 2 bases from J, with 12 bases between. The CDR3 spans 14 residues. The CDR3 bases are TGCAGCGTTGGGGGACTTGGGGGCAATCAGCCCCAGCATTTT. Amino acid sequence: CSVGGLGGNQPQHF. Full variable domain (rest looked up from reference TRBV29-1 and TRBJ1-5): SAVISQKPSRDICQRGTSLTIQCQVDSQVTMMFWYRQQPGQSLTLIATANQGSEATYESGFVIDKFPISRPNLTFSTLTVSNMSPEDSSIYLCSVGGLGGNQPQHFGDGTRLSIL.

This clone was detected only a few times. This chain connects TRBV19 to TRBJ2-5, with 9 nucleotides matching TRBD1. The J call is in doubt because the DNA end fits TRBJ2-7 better. Germline lookup yields CDR1 LNHDA and CDR2 SQIVND (reference sequence). This CDR3 region has 14 residues. The CDR3 loop is CASSGTGFGDEQYF. Written as DNA, the CDR3 is TGTGCCAGTAGTGGGACAGGGTTCGGAGACGAGCAGTACTTC.

This clone appeared once. The V call is TRBV28, the J call TRBJ2-1; 9 bases line up with TRBD2. The junction had 6 bases not matched to a gene; V was cut back by 1 base and J by 8 bases. CDR1 is MDHEN, CDR2 SYDVKM, per germline. The CDR3 is 15 amino acids. The CDR3 loop is CASSLYLAGSYEQFF. Written as DNA, the CDR3 is TGTGCCAGCAGTTTATACCTAGCGGGGAGCTATGAGCAGTTCTTC.

The chain employs TRBV21-1 and TRBJ2-5; the DNA was not compared with TRBD1, the D call given in the table. TRBV21-1 is deemed a pseudogene. The CDR3 sequence is 16 residues long. CDR3 sequence: CASSKARNRGVREQYF. CDR3 DNA: TGTGCCAGCAGCAAAGCGCGAAACAGGGGGGTGCGGGAGCAGTACTTC.

The rearrangement uses TRBV30 and TRBJ1-6; D perhaps matches TRBD1 (5 bases). Germline V lookup: CDR1 GTSNPN, CDR2 SVGIG (reference sequence). V shed 4 bases and J shed 9 bases, with 16 bases lying between them. This CDR3 is built from 14 residues. DNA of the CDR3: TGTGCCTGGAACGCAGGGCTAGGTAGTTCACCCCTCCACTTT. It encodes CAWNAGLGSSPLHF.

The rearrangement joins TRBV6-5 to TRBJ1-1; D uncertain. Germline lookup yields CDR1 MNHEY and CDR2 SVGAGI. The CDR3 covers 14 residues. The V and J ends lost 0 bases and 1 base respectively, with 6 bases between them. CDR3 bases: TGTGCCAGCAGTTACTCGCCGGGGAACACTGAAGCTTTCTTT. It translates to CASSYSPGNTEAFF.

The chain joins TRBV19 to TRBJ1-2, with TRBD1 matching 8 bases. The junction had 10 bases not matched to a gene; V was cut back by 5 bases and J by 8 bases. This CDR3 spans 14 amino acids. CDR1 is LNHDA, CDR2 SQIVND, per germline (reference sequence). The CDR3, as DNA: TGTGCCAGTAGTCATTCGGACAGGGCGTGGGGCTACACCTTC. Amino acid sequence: CASSHSDRAWGYTF.

The chain is built from TRBV7-2 and TRBJ2-2; D not resolved. V dropped 3 bases and J dropped 7 bases, with 6 bases sitting between them. CDR1 is SGHTA and CDR2 is FQGNSA in the germline V gene. CDR3 length: 12 amino acids. The CDR3, as DNA: TGTGCCAGCAGCTTCCCAGTCGGGGAGCTGTTTTTT. It encodes CASSFPVGELFF. Together with reference TRBV7-2 and TRBJ2-2, the CDR3 gives the full variable domain: GAGVSQSPSNKVTEKGKDVELRCDPISGHTALYWYRQSLGQGLEFLIYFQGNSAPDKSGLPSDRFSAERTGGSVSTLTIQRTQQEDSAVYLCASSFPVGELFFGEGSRLTVL.

The V and J genes are TRBV6-5 and TRBJ2-5; 7 nucleotides agree with TRBD1. The J call may be incorrect, as the DNA end agrees better with TRBJ2-7. Germline V gene sequence: CDR1 MNHEY, CDR2 SVGAGI. This CDR3 is 16 amino acids long. For the CDR3, the DNA is TGTGCCAGCAGTTACTCTACCGGGACAGATACCTACGAGCAGTACTTC. Translation gives CASSYSTGTDTYEQYF.

The rearrangement links TRBV19 to TRBJ2-7; a possible D gene is TRBD1 (6 bases). Deletions cut 4 bases from V and 1 base from J, with 14 bases between. The CDR3 contains 15 residues. Germline CDR1 LNHDA, CDR2 SQIVND (reference sequence). The CDR3 loop reads CASSTPRTDSYEQYF. The DNA of the CDR3 is TGTGCCAGTAGTACTCCCAGGACAGATTCCTACGAGCAGTACTTC.

The chain combines TRBV7-9 with TRBJ1-4, with a tentative D call TRBD1 (5 bases). Germline CDR1 reads SEHNR; CDR2 reads FQNEAQ (reference sequence). This CDR3 contains 15 residues. V was pared by 1 base and J by 8 bases, with 14 bases between. The CDR3 here is CASSLGGGSGEKLFF. DNA for the CDR3: TGTGCCAGCAGCTTAGGCGGGGGGAGCGGCGAAAAACTGTTTTTT.

This chain uses TRBV6-1 with TRBJ1-2, with 7 bases aligning to TRBD1. J gave up 4 bases and V 8 bases, and 10 bases lay outside the gene matches. This CDR3 has 14 residues. The germline CDR1 and CDR2 sequences are MNHNS and SASEGT. The CDR3 DNA follows: TGTGCCAGCGACCGGGCAGGGGGACTCTATGGCTACACCTTC. Translated: CASDRAGGLYGYTF.

This clone showed up just a few times. One junction end does not reproduce the germline sequence, and a read error may be involved. The chain couples TRBV7-2 to TRBJ2-5; TRBD1 is a possible D gene (6 bases). The CDR3 is 12 residues long. Germline CDR1 is SGHTA and CDR2 is FQGNSA. The CDR3 reads CASSHSGPGVDF. The CDR3 nucleotides read TGTGCCAGCAGTCACTCGGGCCCAGGGGTTGACTTC.

V usage is TRBV7-2 and J usage is TRBJ2-5; D ambiguous. The CDR3 has 12 residues. V was trimmed by 2 bases and J by 5 bases, leaving 6 bases between them. CDR1 is SGHTA, CDR2 FQGNSA, per germline. CDR3 sequence (DNA): TGTGCCAGCAGCTTACAGGCGGAGACCCAGTACTTC. Its translation is CASSLQAETQYF.

The CDR3 bases are TGTGCCAGCAGACCTAGGACAGGGGGCTCGGATGAGCAGTTCTTC. It is translated as CASRPRTGGSDEQFF. The V gene is TRBV6-6, the J gene TRBJ2-1, with TRBD1 identical over 11 bases. Trimming at V came to 6 bases and at J to 8 bases, leaving 9 bases not matched to a gene. This CDR3 comprises 15 residues. Germline CDR1 is MNHNY and CDR2 is SVGAGI (reference sequence).

The CDR3 loop is CASSLTGDSYEQYF. The CDR3 nucleotides read TGTGCCAGCAGCTTGACAGGGGACTCCTACGAGCAGTACTTC. The chain combines TRBV7-3 with TRBJ2-7, with 8 nucleotides matching TRBD1. This CDR3 is 14 amino acids long. V was pared by 3 bases and J by 0 bases, with 1 base of the junction left unmatched. Germline-derived CDR1 and CDR2 are SGHTA and FQGTGA.

The CDR3 sequence is CAWSVQQRTGNTIYF. The CDR3 coding sequence is TGTGCCTGGAGTGTACAGCAGAGAACTGGAAACACCATATATTTT. The chain recombines TRBV30 with TRBJ1-3; D unclear. CDR1 is GTSNPN, CDR2 SVGIG, per germline (reference sequence). V lost 0 bases to trimming and J lost 2 bases, with 11 bases between them. The CDR3 sequence is 15 residues long. Supplemented by reference TRBV30 and TRBJ1-3, the full variable domain reads SQTIHQWPATLVQPVGSPLSLECTVEGTSNPNLYWYRQAAGRGLQLLFYSVGIGQISSEVPQNLSASRPQDRQFILSSKKLLLSDSGFYLCAWSVQQRTGNTIYFGEGSWLTVV.

The genes are TRBV5-8 and TRBJ2-1; TRBD1 matches 11 bases. Per germline, CDR1 SGHTS and CDR2 YDEGEE. V dropped 2 bases and J dropped 6; count of bases not matched to a gene: 4. The CDR3 is made up of 15 amino acids. The CDR3 nucleotides read TGTGCCAGCAGCTTTCCGGGACAGGGGGTCAATGAGCAGTTCTTC. Translating gives CASSFPGQGVNEQFF.

The J gene is TRBJ2-1, the V gene TRBV4-3; TRBD1 might be the D (6 bases). Germline CDR1 LGHNA, CDR2 YSLEER. CDR3 length: 12 amino acids. V lost 2 bases and J 10 bases, leaving 9 bases between the germline ends. CDR3 DNA sequence: TGCGCCAGCAGCCAAACAGGGAAAGAGCAGTTCTTC. The encoded protein is CASSQTGKEQFF.

This clone was recorded a few times. The rearrangement links TRBV11-1 to TRBJ1-2; D remains ambiguous. Germline CDR1 is SGHAT and CDR2 is FQDESV (reference sequence). The CDR3 length is 14 residues. The germline V and J ends were trimmed by 4 bases and 8 bases, with 17 bases remaining between them. The CDR3 sequence: CASSSSVARGGYTF. The CDR3 coding sequence is TGTGCCAGCAGCTCATCGGTGGCACGCGGGGGCTACACCTTC.

Written as DNA, the CDR3 is TGTGCCAGTAGTATCGGACAGAGGGCATCACCCCTCCACTTT. This sequence encodes CASSIGQRASPLHF. The chain has TRBV19 and TRBJ1-6, with a tentative D call TRBD1 (6 bases). The CDR3 is 14 residues long. V was pared by 3 bases and J by 10 bases, with 13 bases between. Germline values: CDR1 LNHDA, CDR2 SQIVND (reference sequence).

This clone was detected a few times. The rearrangement uses TRBV7-9 and TRBJ2-3; 11 positions agree with TRBD2. From germline, CDR1 is SEHNR and CDR2 FQNEAQ (reference sequence). J gave up 2 bases and V 3 bases, and 7 bases lay outside the gene matches. The CDR3 runs to 17 residues. The CDR3 loop is CASSFWGSGGATDTQYF. DNA for the CDR3: TGTGCCAGCAGCTTCTGGGGTAGCGGGGGGGCCACAGATACGCAGTATTTT.